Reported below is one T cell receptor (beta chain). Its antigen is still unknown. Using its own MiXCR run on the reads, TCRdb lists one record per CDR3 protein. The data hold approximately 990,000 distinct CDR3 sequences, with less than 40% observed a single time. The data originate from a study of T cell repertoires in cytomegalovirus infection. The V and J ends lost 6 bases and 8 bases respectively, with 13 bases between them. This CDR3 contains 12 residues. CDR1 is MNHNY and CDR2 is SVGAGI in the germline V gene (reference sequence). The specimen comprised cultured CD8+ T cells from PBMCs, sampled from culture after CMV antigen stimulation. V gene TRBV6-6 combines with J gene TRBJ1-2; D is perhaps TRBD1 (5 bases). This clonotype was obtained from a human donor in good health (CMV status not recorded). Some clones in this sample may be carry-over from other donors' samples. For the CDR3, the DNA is TGTGCCAGCAGCCAGGGCGGGTGGGGCTACACCTTC. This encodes CASSQGGWGYTF.